Listed below are T cell receptor beta chains from one sample, sequenced in a study of T-cell reconstitution after alpha-beta-depleted transplantation in children. A single record per CDR3 protein comes from TCRdb applying MiXCR to the PCR reads. The sample lists about 58,000 distinct CDR3 sequences, approximately 43% occurring once. The sample here was PBMCs, mostly from graft donor cells, taken 360 days after TCRalphabeta/CD19-depleted stem cell transplant. The receptors were sampled from a male patient younger than 18 who had a stem cell transplant for acute lymphoblastic leukemia, so the T cells may come from the graft donor. CDR3s include the opening cysteine and the closing phenylalanine or tryptophan. A D gene is named only where the DNA matches it firmly.

TRBV9 TRBD1 CASSPTDRGNEQYF
TRBV7-9 - CASSFSPPVFGSYGYTF
TRBV29-1 - CSVEGTGLSYEQYF
TRBV12-3/TRBV12-4 - CASSLVEYNEQFF
TRBV9 TRBD2 CASSVGAGGNYNEQFF
TRBV10-3 TRBD2 CAISAREGGTGELFF
TRBV27 TRBD2 CASSFQGLAGKGEQFF
TRBV4-3 - CASSQDRGREETQYF
TRBV3-1 TRBD1 CASSPGQVNQPQHF
TRBV6-5 - CASSYSTGEQFF
TRBV19 TRBD1 CASSDRDYGYTF
TRBV3-1 - CASSDESYEQYF
TRBV3-1 - CASSRTGFSNQPQHF
TRBV5-1 TRBD2 CASSTSSGTYEQYF
TRBV7-6 - CASSLSRWEFNNEQFF
TRBV20-1 TRBD2 CSARLRSGRGQTQYF
TRBV5-1 - CASSLEVGLQETQYF
TRBV10-3 TRBD1 CAISPKLDRGFYGYTF
TRBV20-1 TRBD1 CSAYPRGRGTEAFF
TRBV6-5 - CASSYARETQYF
TRBV10-2 - CASGRGDSATYEQYF
TRBV20-1 - CSARDWRVLLNEQYF
TRBV27 - CASSGGVGGYTF
TRBV10-3 - CASGSGRNQPQHF
TRBV6-5 - CASSYSWGANTEAFF
TRBV5-1 - CASSLLSGVPEAFF
TRBV20-1 TRBD2 CSAIAGGPNTQYF
TRBV12-3/TRBV12-4 TRBD1 CASSWDRGTEAFF
TRBV18 - CASSPNGAGRETQYF
TRBV3-1 - CASSQANIQYF
TRBV12-3/TRBV12-4 - CASTPGVNYGYTF
TRBV10-3 TRBD2 CAISESGAGVETQYF
TRBV27 TRBD2 CASSLSHWGGEDNEQFF
TRBV28 - CASSLTPQKAKNIQYF
TRBV5-1 TRBD2 CASSPGLVGSPSGANVLTF
TRBV7-9 - CASSSYEADTQYF
TRBV7-6 TRBD2 CASSLYQTPSGEGTGELFF
TRBV5-5 - CASSLDRFYSNQPQHF
TRBV7-9 TRBD2 CASSPTSGRRNEQFF
TRBV6-1 TRBD1 CASSSRGQGFTEAFF
TRBV7-9 TRBD2 CASSSGTSGLETQYF
TRBV27 - CATEPQTVDSTDTQYF
TRBV12-3/TRBV12-4 - CASSLWDWNNNEQFF
TRBV7-6 - CASSLGDDTQYF
TRBV29-1 - CSVDRGPFQETQYF
TRBV2 - CASSNRISGANVLTF
TRBV20-1 - CSARDRRYSNQPQHF
TRBV20-1 TRBD1 CSASTWDRVSEQFF
TRBV20-1 - CSARDGSYEQYF
TRBV19 TRBD1 CASHPGQGRTEQFF
TRBV12-3/TRBV12-4 - CASSYPGREFYNEQFF
TRBV11-2 TRBD2 CASSLEEGLGYNEQFF
TRBV20-1 - CSAREGAGLHNEQFF